These 23 T cell receptor beta chains originate from one sample sequenced in a study of blood T cell repertoires in COVID-19 (dated by TCRdb to 2018 to 2020). Library creation used the immunoSEQ multiplex PCR assay. TCRdb obtained this table from immuneACCESS and retained in-frame rearrangements with V and J assigned. These tables miss some clones; where compared with another copy, unresolved V genes account for less than half of the shortfall, and the remainder is unexplained. In this sample the table shows roughly 250,000 clones, around 82% of which occur a single time. About 4.4% of the sample goes to the ten largest clones. The specimen sequenced was peripheral blood. Receptors originate from a man aged 45-60 years with active or convalescent COVID-19.

This clone was detected ten times or more. The chain combines TRBV7-3 with TRBJ2-3; a weak D match, TRBD2 (6 bases). V was cut by 1 base and J by 8 bases, with 16 bases left in between. CDR3 length: 15 residues. The germline V gene encodes CDR1 SGHTA and CDR2 FQGTGA. CDR3 DNA sequence: TGTGCCAGCAGCTTAATTAGGGAGCCCGGGGGTACGCAGTATTTT. Translating gives CASSLIREPGGTQYF. The variable domain in full, completed from reference TRBV7-3 and TRBJ2-3, reads GAGVSQTPSNKVTEKGKYVELRCDPISGHTALYWYRQSLGQGPEFLIYFQGTGAADDSGLPNDRFFAVRPEGSVSTLKIQRTERGDSAVYLCASSLIREPGGTQYFGPGTRLTVL.

This clone appeared once. The V call is TRBV3-1 (or the pseudogene TRBV3-2), the J call TRBJ1-2, with D perhaps TRBD1 (5 bases). The CDR3 totals 15 residues. V was clipped by 3 bases and J by 4 bases, with 15 bases between them. The V gene's germline CDR1 is LGHDT and CDR2 YNNKEL (reference sequence). The DNA of the CDR3 is TGTGCCAGCAGCCACCCGGCCCTTAGGGGCTATGGCTACACCTTC. This translates into CASSHPALRGYGYTF.

The count of this clone is one. The V and J genes are TRBV5-4 and TRBJ2-5; 8 nucleotides match TRBD1. J gave up 4 bases and V 4 bases, and 6 bases lay outside the gene matches. CDR1 SGHNT and CDR2 YYREEE come from the germline V gene (reference sequence). This CDR3 comprises 14 residues. CDR3 sequence reads: CASSHGQGPETQYF. The CDR3, as DNA: TGTGCCAGCAGCCATGGACAGGGTCCAGAGACCCAGTACTTC.

J is TRBJ2-3 and V is TRBV6-6, with 11 bases lining up with TRBD2. Per the germline V gene, CDR1 is MNHNY and CDR2 is SVGAGI (reference sequence). The CDR3 has 16 residues. Trimming took 5 bases from V and 2 from J; bases not matched to a gene: 6. In DNA form, the CDR3 reads TGTGCCAGCAGTACACGGACTAGCGGGTACACAGATACGCAGTATTTT. Encoded protein: CASSTRTSGYTDTQYF.

CDR3 loop: CATSLGTTNSPLHF. The CDR3 DNA reads TGTGCCACCAGCCTAGGAACGACTAATTCACCCCTCCACTTT. This sequence joins TRBV15 and TRBJ1-6; D unclear. The CDR3 is 14 residues long. V gave up 5 bases and J gave up 6 bases, with 11 bases separating them. From germline, CDR1 is LNHNV and CDR2 YYDKDF (reference sequence).

This clone was observed a handful of times. The chain carries TRBV5-6 and TRBJ2-7; TRBD1 agrees at 8 bases. Per germline, CDR1 SGHDT and CDR2 YYEEEE. The CDR3 sequence is 13 residues long. V gave up 3 bases and J gave up 3 bases; unmatched junction bases: 2. CDR3 sequence reads: CASSSGGIYEQYF. The DNA of the CDR3 is TGTGCCAGCAGCTCAGGGGGCATCTACGAGCAGTACTTC.

The chain joins TRBV20-1 to TRBJ1-5; TRBD1 might be the D (6 bases). Trimming took 3 bases from V and 7 from J, leaving 13 bases between them. The CDR3 is made up of 13 amino acids. Germline V CDR1 and CDR2: DFQATT, SNEGSKA (reference sequence). The CDR3: CSASRGEGQPQHF. The CDR3 nucleotides read TGCAGTGCTAGTAGGGGGGAGGGGCAGCCCCAGCATTTT.

The rearrangement links TRBV10-3 to TRBJ1-5; weak D call: TRBD1 (5 bases). The ends were cut back, 0 bases at V and 7 bases at J, with 16 bases in the middle. The CDR3 length is 16 residues. Germline assignment: CDR1 ENHRY and CDR2 SYGVKD. CDR3 sequence reads: CAISESYSGRDQPQHF. In DNA, the CDR3 is TGTGCCATCAGTGAGTCGTATTCGGGGAGGGACCAGCCCCAGCATTTT.

V is TRBV3-1 (or the pseudogene TRBV3-2) and J is TRBJ2-2; the D gene is possibly TRBD2 (5 bases). V was trimmed by 1 base and J by 0 bases, leaving 12 bases between them. The CDR3 is 17 residues long. CDR1 and CDR2 from the germline V gene are LGHDT and YNNKEL (reference sequence). CDR3 sequence reads: CASSQVYSGTNTGELFF. The DNA for the CDR3 is TGTGCCAGCAGCCAAGTTTACAGCGGCACGAACACCGGGGAGCTGTTTTTT.

The chain joins TRBV5-1 to TRBJ1-1, with a weak D call TRBD1 (5 bases). The CDR3 loop spans 11 amino acids. Germline V CDR1 and CDR2: SGHRS, YFSETQ. Trimming removed 9 bases at V and 4 bases at J, with 10 bases between. The CDR3 spells CATRGGTEAFF. The CDR3 DNA reads as TGCGCCACCCGGGGGGGCACTGAAGCTTTCTTT.

The chain links TRBV5-1 to TRBJ2-3; possible D gene TRBD2, 6 bases. Germline V gene sequence: CDR1 SGHRS, CDR2 YFSETQ. This CDR3 region has 14 residues. Trimming took 3 bases from V and 2 from J, leaving 10 bases between them. CDR3 sequence reads: CASSWDSITDTQYF. The CDR3 coding sequence is TGCGCCAGCAGCTGGGACTCGATCACAGATACGCAGTATTTT.

This clone appeared a few times. V and J are TRBV4-3 and TRBJ2-1; possible D gene TRBD1, 5 bases. The V end was cut by 3 bases, the J end by 0 bases, with 9 bases between. CDR1 is LGHNA and CDR2 is YSLEER in the germline V gene. This CDR3 contains 15 residues. CDR3 amino acids: CASSQDKSSYNEQFF. CDR3 bases: TGCGCCAGCAGCCAGGACAAGAGCTCCTACAATGAGCAGTTCTTC.

The chain uses TRBV5-1 and TRBJ1-6, with D unresolved. The V gene's germline CDR1 is SGHRS and CDR2 YFSETQ. The CDR3 covers 14 residues. Trimming shortened V by 0 bases and J by 7 bases, and 8 bases separated the two germline ends. CDR3 amino acids: CASSLVGDNSPLHF. CDR3 in DNA: TGCGCCAGCAGCTTGGTCGGAGACAATTCACCCCTCCACTTT.

This clone was detected only a few times. The gene calls are TRBV5-4 and TRBJ1-1; D may be TRBD1 (6 bases). Trimming left V 5 bases short and J 2 bases short, with 10 bases between. The CDR3 spans 13 residues. The germline CDR1 and CDR2 sequences are SGHNT and YYREEE (reference sequence). The CDR3 region is CASRTDSNTEAFF. The CDR3 DNA sequence: TGTGCCAGCAGAACGGACAGTAACACTGAAGCTTTCTTT.

The V and J genes are TRBV28 and TRBJ2-3; 8 bases are shared with TRBD1. Looked up from germline, CDR1 is MDHEN and CDR2 is SYDVKM. The CDR3 runs to 17 residues. V was pared by 2 bases and J by 2 bases, with 9 bases of the junction left unmatched. The CDR3 coding sequence is TGTGCCAGCAGTTTACAAGGGACAGGACTATTCACAGATACGCAGTATTTT. Its protein product is CASSLQGTGLFTDTQYF.

This clone has just one count. The chain links TRBV7-8 to TRBJ1-1; 11 positions match TRBD1. V lost 3 bases to trimming and J lost 4 bases; unmatched junction nucleotides: 4. Looked up from germline, CDR1 is SGHVS and CDR2 is FQNEAQ. The CDR3 consists of 15 residues. DNA for the CDR3: TGTGCCAGCAGCTTGCGGGACAGGGGGAGCACTGAAGCTTTCTTT. The encoded protein is CASSLRDRGSTEAFF.

This sequence joins TRBV5-6 and TRBJ1-2, with 8 nucleotides matching TRBD1. The CDR3 spans 14 residues. Unmatched junction bases numbered 6, after V lost 3 bases and J lost 5 bases. Looked up from germline, CDR1 is SGHDT and CDR2 is YYEEEE. In nucleotides, the CDR3 is TGTGCCAGCAGCTCGGGACAGGATCCGTATGGCTACACCTTC. Residues: CASSSGQDPYGYTF.

The CDR3 loop reads CASSSDRGDSPLHF. CDR3 DNA: TGTGCCAGCAGCTCGGACAGGGGCGATTCACCCCTCCACTTT. The chain joins TRBV11-2 to TRBJ1-6, with 9 positions matching TRBD1. Germline V lookup: CDR1 SGHAT, CDR2 FQNNGV. Unmatched junction bases numbered 3, after V lost 4 bases and J lost 8 bases. The CDR3 length is 14 residues.

The V and J genes are TRBV19 and TRBJ2-7; 9 nucleotides line up with TRBD1. The germline gives CDR1 LNHDA, CDR2 SQIVND (reference sequence). This CDR3 is 15 amino acids long. After removal of 4 bases from V and 2 bases from J, the junction contained 6 bases not matched to a gene. Here the CDR3 DNA reads TGTGCCAGTAGTACCGGACAGGGGCTACCCTACGAGCAGTACTTC. Its translation is CASSTGQGLPYEQYF.

The CDR3 loop is CASSRFPGGGRSYEQYF. The CDR3 bases are TGCGCCAGCAGTAGATTCCCCGGCGGGGGGCGATCCTACGAGCAGTACTTC. The genes are TRBV5-1 and TRBJ2-7; 8 bases are shared with TRBD2. Losses at the gene ends were 5 bases for V and 1 base for J; bases not matched to a gene: 14. Germline lookup yields CDR1 SGHRS and CDR2 YFSETQ. The CDR3 contains 17 residues.

This clone has only one observation. V gene TRBV27 combines with J gene TRBJ2-1; the match to TRBD2 covers 11 bases. This CDR3 contains 17 residues. With V trimmed by 3 bases and J by 3 bases, 7 bases remained unmatched. Germline V gene sequence: CDR1 MNHEY, CDR2 SMNVEV (reference sequence). The CDR3 nucleotides are TGTGCCAGCAGTTTGTCTAGCGGGGGGATCTACTACAATGAGCAGTTCTTC. Its protein product is CASSLSSGGIYYNEQFF.

The chain joins TRBV7-8 to TRBJ2-7; possibly TRBD2 for D (5 bases). The CDR3 totals 13 residues. Trimming stripped 2 bases from V and 7 bases from J, with 12 bases between. Germline V gene sequence: CDR1 SGHVS, CDR2 FQNEAQ. Here the CDR3 reads CASSLTREWEQYF. CDR3 DNA: TGTGCCAGCAGCTTAACGAGGGAATGGGAGCAGTACTTC.

The J gene is TRBJ1-2, the V gene TRBV5-6; D ambiguous. The V gene lost 0 bases and the J gene lost 8 bases, with 8 bases spanning the gap. The CDR3 is 12 amino acids. Germline V gene lookup returns CDR1 SGHDT and CDR2 YYEEEE. The CDR3 spells CASSLAAGGYTF. The CDR3 DNA is TGTGCCAGCAGCTTGGCCGCAGGCGGCTACACCTTC.